This entry lists 10 T cell receptor beta chains sequenced from one sample in a study of blood T cell repertoires in COVID-19. TCRdb's table, derived via immunoSEQ multiplex PCR, lists solely in-frame clones and lacks some. The table lists more than 150,000 clones, roughly 87% of them singletons. Sequenced: PBMCs or T cells enriched from blood (not recorded which). The receptors were gathered from a woman aged 25 to 39 who had recovered from COVID-19.

This sequence joins TRBV28 and TRBJ2-7; possible D gene TRBD2, 5 bases. The germline gives CDR1 MDHEN, CDR2 SYDVKM. This CDR3 region has 13 residues. V was trimmed by 3 bases and J by 0 bases, leaving 6 bases between them. In DNA form, the CDR3 reads TGTGCCAGCAGTTTGAGGGTCTCCTACGAGCAGTACTTC. This translates into CASSLRVSYEQYF.

This chain links TRBV6-5 with TRBJ2-3; TRBD2 matches 8 bases. The germline gives CDR1 MNHEY, CDR2 SVGAGI. V trimming: 2 bases; J trimming: 4 bases; junction bases outside the gene matches: 5. The CDR3 covers 15 residues. CDR3 coding DNA: TGTGCCAGCAGTTACGATCGGGGGGGGGCAGATACGCAGTATTTT. Translating it yields CASSYDRGGADTQYF.

This sequence joins TRBV6-5 and TRBJ2-2, with 7 positions matching TRBD2. V was clipped by 6 bases and J by 3 bases; unmatched bases: 7. CDR3 length equals 15 residues. Germline-derived CDR1 and CDR2 are MNHEY and SVGAGI. CDR3 in amino acids: CASSLGTTHTGELFF. The DNA for the CDR3 is TGTGCCAGCAGCCTCGGGACTACCCACACCGGGGAGCTGTTTTTT.

This chain links TRBV11-2 with TRBJ1-1; TRBD1 might be the D (5 bases). Trimming cost V 5 bases and J 3 bases, with 19 bases left between them. Per the germline V gene, CDR1 is SGHAT and CDR2 is FQNNGV. The CDR3 runs 16 residues. CDR3 sequence reads: CASSTRGGFGDTEAFF. The CDR3, as DNA: TGTGCCAGCAGCACCCGCGGGGGGTTTGGGGACACTGAAGCTTTCTTT. Based on the CDR3 plus reference TRBV11-2 and TRBJ1-1, the full variable domain is EAGVAQSPRYKIIEKRQSVAFWCNPISGHATLYWYQQILGQGPKLLIQFQNNGVVDDSQLPKDRFSAERLKGVDSTLKIQPAKLEDSAVYLCASSTRGGFGDTEAFFGQGTRLTVV.

The gene calls are TRBV15 and TRBJ2-2; TRBD1 matches at 8 bases. CDR1 and CDR2 from the germline V gene are LNHNV and YYDKDF (reference sequence). The CDR3 loop spans 16 amino acids. V trimming: 0 bases; J trimming: 5 bases; junction bases outside the gene matches: 5. Here the CDR3 DNA reads TGTGCCACCAGCAGAGATTTGGACAGGGTTACCGGGGAGCTGTTTTTT. As protein: CATSRDLDRVTGELFF.

The chain recombines TRBV6-2 or TRBV6-3 with TRBJ2-3, with 10 positions matching TRBD2. With V trimmed by 0 bases and J by 5 bases, 11 bases remained unmatched. Germline lookup yields CDR1 MNHEY and CDR2 SVGEGT. This CDR3 region has 18 residues. For the CDR3, the DNA is TGTGCCAGCAGTTACTCGAAAACAGCGGGGGGGCATAGAGATACGCAGTATTTT. Protein product: CASSYSKTAGGHRDTQYF.

The genes are TRBV7-2 and TRBJ1-2, with a tentative D call TRBD1 (5 bases). Germline-derived CDR1 and CDR2 are SGHTA and FQGNSA. CDR3 length: 15 amino acids. The ends were cut back, 4 bases at V and 3 bases at J, with 15 bases in the middle. In DNA form, the CDR3 reads TGTGCCAGCAGCTATAGGGACTCCGGGGACTATGGCTACACCTTC. As protein: CASSYRDSGDYGYTF. The whole variable domain, filled in from reference TRBV7-2 and TRBJ1-2, reads GAGVSQSPSNKVTEKGKDVELRCDPISGHTALYWYRQSLGQGLEFLIYFQGNSAPDKSGLPSDRFSAERTGGSVSTLTIQRTQQEDSAVYLCASSYRDSGDYGYTFGSGTRLTVV.

The V and J genes are TRBV7-8 and TRBJ2-2, with 7 bases lining up with TRBD2. The CDR3 is 14 amino acids. Germline-derived CDR1 and CDR2 are SGHVS and FQNEAQ. V was clipped by 5 bases and J by 4 bases; unmatched bases: 4. The CDR3 DNA is TGTGCCAGCAGCGGGGAGGGGATCACCGGGGAGCTGTTTTTT. As protein: CASSGEGITGELFF.

The chain uses TRBV2 and TRBJ2-1; D is possibly TRBD1 (6 bases). Trimming removed 1 base at V and 1 base at J, with 11 bases between. Germline V gene sequence: CDR1 SNHLY, CDR2 FYNNEI. The CDR3 totals 16 residues. The CDR3 loop is CASSEGGQGSYNEQFF. DNA for the CDR3: TGTGCCAGCAGTGAAGGTGGGCAGGGGTCCTACAATGAGCAGTTCTTC.

The chain uses TRBV18 and TRBJ1-4, with 9 bases fitting TRBD1. Germline loops: CDR1 KGHSH, CDR2 LQKENI. The CDR3 totals 16 residues. The ends lost 5 bases at V and 6 bases at J; junction bases unmatched: 10. Here the CDR3 reads CASSYTGRTGDEKLFF. In DNA form, the CDR3 reads TGTGCCAGCTCATACACCGGGCGGACAGGGGATGAAAAACTGTTTTTT.